The 32 T cell receptor beta chains in this list originate from one sample, sequenced in a study of T cell responses to AZD1222 COVID-19 vaccine. Produced via immunoSEQ multiplex PCR; TCRdb's table is partial and in-frame only. The table includes tens of thousands of clones, 70% to 90% detected once. The sequencing used peripheral blood, collected on day 0 of AZD1222 vaccination. The source of these receptors is an adult in good health.

The chain couples TRBV6-5 to TRBJ2-7; a possible D gene is TRBD2 (7 bases). The V gene's germline CDR1 is MNHEY and CDR2 SVGAGI. The CDR3 is 14 residues long. V lost 6 bases, J lost 4 bases, and 16 bases lay in between. The CDR3 bases are TGTGCCAGCAGCGTCACGGGGGGCGGATACGAGCAGTACTTC. It encodes CASSVTGGGYEQYF.

The gene calls are TRBV29-1 and TRBJ2-3; 8 bases are shared with TRBD2. The CDR3 spans 13 residues. Germline values: CDR1 SQVTM, CDR2 ANQGSEA. With V trimmed by 8 bases and J by 4 bases, 8 bases remained unmatched. The CDR3 reads CSYDGGAADTQYF. CDR3 coding DNA: TGCAGCTACGACGGGGGGGCAGCAGATACGCAGTATTTT.

The chain uses TRBV30 and TRBJ2-7; unclear D gene. The germline gives CDR1 GTSNPN, CDR2 SVGIG (reference sequence). The CDR3 spans 11 residues. Trimming shortened V by 1 base and J by 12 bases, and 13 bases separated the two germline ends. The chain's CDR3 is CAWSDLTTRYF. The CDR3 DNA follows: TGTGCCTGGAGTGACTTGACAACCCGGTACTTC.

This chain joins TRBV7-2 and TRBJ1-4; the D gene is possibly TRBD1 (6 bases). Germline V CDR1 and CDR2: SGHTA, FQGNSA. The CDR3 totals 15 residues. Trimming took 8 bases from V and 6 from J, leaving 19 bases between them. The CDR3 protein is CASGLNGGGDEKLFF. The CDR3 coding sequence is TGTGCCAGCGGTCTTAATGGGGGGGGCGATGAAAAACTGTTTTTT. The variable domain in full, with the rest retrieved from reference TRBV7-2 and TRBJ1-4, is GAGVSQSPSNKVTEKGKDVELRCDPISGHTALYWYRQSLGQGLEFLIYFQGNSAPDKSGLPSDRFSAERTGGSVSTLTIQRTQQEDSAVYLCASGLNGGGDEKLFFGSGTQLSVL.

The chain carries TRBV29-1 and TRBJ1-5; possible D gene TRBD1, 5 bases. Germline CDR1 reads SQVTM; CDR2 reads ANQGSEA. Trimming took 7 bases from V and 6 from J, leaving 19 bases between them. The CDR3 is 14 amino acids. CDR3: CSAGLGPRVQPQHF. The CDR3, as DNA: TGCAGCGCCGGATTGGGACCCCGGGTTCAGCCCCAGCATTTT.

This rearrangement joins TRBV30 to TRBJ1-2; D call uncertain. Trimming stripped 2 bases from V and 5 bases from J, with 12 bases between. Germline values: CDR1 GTSNPN, CDR2 SVGIG (reference sequence). The CDR3 covers 13 residues. The DNA of the CDR3 is TGTGCCTGGAGTACGAGTCCGGGTTATGGCTACACCTTC. Translated, it gives CAWSTSPGYGYTF.

The chain uses TRBV6-4 and TRBJ2-1; 7 bases agree with TRBD2. Trimming cost V 2 bases and J 0 bases; bases outside gene matches: 7. Germline CDR1 reads MRHNA; CDR2 reads SNTAGT. The CDR3 sequence is 17 residues long. The chain's CDR3 is CASSDRSGVTSYNEQFF. CDR3 in DNA: TGTGCCAGCAGTGACCGGAGCGGGGTAACCTCCTACAATGAGCAGTTCTTC.

The genes are TRBV28 and TRBJ2-1; 10 bases match TRBD1. Germline V CDR1 and CDR2: MDHEN, SYDVKM. Unmatched junction bases numbered 4, after V lost 5 bases and J lost 6 bases. The CDR3 is 14 amino acids. The CDR3 sequence: CASSPRQGANEQFF. The CDR3 nucleotides read TGTGCCAGCAGTCCAAGACAGGGGGCCAATGAGCAGTTCTTC.

The genes are TRBV24-1 and TRBJ1-5, with D unclear. CDR1 and CDR2 (germline): KGHDR, SFDVKD. Trimming shortened V by 9 bases and J by 3 bases, and 11 bases separated the two germline ends. The CDR3 is made up of 13 amino acids. CDR3 sequence: CATSEGFNQPQHF. The CDR3 nucleotides read TGTGCCACCTCAGAGGGCTTCAATCAGCCCCAGCATTTT.

This chain uses TRBV25-1 with TRBJ1-6; a weak D match, TRBD1 (6 bases). The length of the CDR3 is 16 residues. Germline V gene lookup returns CDR1 MGHDK and CDR2 SYGVNS. The V end lost 4 bases, the J end lost 7 bases, and 17 bases lay between the germline ends. The CDR3 DNA sequence: TGTGCCAGCAGTGCATATACAGGGTCATGGAATTCACCCCTCCACTTT. Its translation is CASSAYTGSWNSPLHF.

The V and J genes are TRBV11-2 and TRBJ2-2; a possible D gene is TRBD2 (6 bases). This CDR3 has 15 amino acids. Trimming took 7 bases from V and 5 from J, leaving 17 bases between them. Germline CDR1 and CDR2: SGHAT and FQNNGV. CDR3 protein: CASKLEGSGTGELFF. The CDR3 DNA is TGTGCCAGCAAGCTGGAGGGGTCAGGGACCGGGGAGCTGTTTTTT. The full variable domain, rest sourced from reference TRBV11-2 and TRBJ2-2, is EAGVAQSPRYKIIEKRQSVAFWCNPISGHATLYWYQQILGQGPKLLIQFQNNGVVDDSQLPKDRFSAERLKGVDSTLKIQPAKLEDSAVYLCASKLEGSGTGELFFGEGSRLTVL.

This chain connects TRBV7-2 to TRBJ2-7, with TRBD1 identical over 9 bases. CDR1 and CDR2 from the germline V gene are SGHTA and FQGNSA. This CDR3 comprises 15 residues. V shed 5 bases and J 6 bases; nucleotides not matched to a gene: 11. Written as DNA, the CDR3 is TGTGCCAGCAGCCTACTGGACAGGGGACTTTCCGAGCAGTACTTC. It translates to CASSLLDRGLSEQYF.

This clone was recorded a few times. The J gene is TRBJ1-1, the V gene TRBV5-5, with D hard to call. V was trimmed by 1 base and J by 6 bases, leaving 16 bases between them. The V gene's germline CDR1 is SGHKS and CDR2 YYEKEE (reference sequence). This CDR3 comprises 15 residues. CDR3 region: CASSLRVSTIAEAFF. The CDR3 region has the DNA TGTGCCAGCAGCTTGAGAGTCAGTACCATCGCTGAAGCTTTCTTT.

This clone occurred a few times. The CDR3 protein is CASSLSGGETQYF. The CDR3 bases are TGTGCCAGCAGCTTGTCAGGTGGAGAGACCCAGTACTTC. J is TRBJ2-5 and V is TRBV7-3, with unresolved D. V was trimmed by 3 bases and J by 4 bases, leaving 9 bases between them. There are 13 residues in the CDR3. From germline, CDR1 is SGHTA and CDR2 FQGTGA.

A single count supports this clone. The chain links TRBV6-5 to TRBJ1-5, with unresolved D. CDR3 length: 12 amino acids. Germline CDR1 and CDR2: MNHEY and SVGAGI. The V end was cut by 5 bases, the J end by 8 bases, with 10 bases between. The CDR3 DNA reads as TGTGCCAGCAGTACCCCGGGGAAGCCCCAGCATTTT. Its translation: CASSTPGKPQHF.

The chain links TRBV18 to TRBJ1-2; D perhaps matches TRBD1 (5 bases). Germline-derived CDR1 and CDR2 are KGHSH and LQKENI. The CDR3 covers 13 residues. The V end lost 3 bases, the J end lost 7 bases, and 12 bases lay between the germline ends. The CDR3 region is CASSPGGDRGYTF. CDR3 bases: TGTGCCAGCTCACCGGGGGGGGACCGTGGCTACACCTTC.

The CDR3 loop is CASSPGLEETQYF. CDR3 DNA sequence: TGTGCCAGCAGCCCTGGACTAGAGGAGACCCAGTACTTC. The V call is TRBV14, the J call TRBJ2-5; 7 bases agree with TRBD2. The CDR3 has 13 residues. With V trimmed by 4 bases and J by 5 bases, 4 bases remained unmatched. Germline lookup yields CDR1 SGHDN and CDR2 FVKESK. Looking up the rest from reference TRBV14 and TRBJ2-5 gives the full variable domain: EAGVTQFPSHSVIEKGQTVTLRCDPISGHDNLYWYRRVMGKEIKFLLHFVKESKQDESGMPNNRFLAERTGGTYSTLKVQPAELEDSGVYFCASSPGLEETQYFGPGTRLLVL.

This chain connects TRBV5-1 to TRBJ2-3, with D possibly called TRBD1 or TRBD2 (5 bases each). The germline CDR1 and CDR2 sequences are SGHRS and YFSETQ. The CDR3 loop spans 15 amino acids. V shed 0 bases and J shed 5 bases, with 13 bases lying between them. CDR3 in DNA: TGCGCCAGCAGCTTGGTAGGGACCTCCGGAGATACGCAGTATTTT. It translates to CASSLVGTSGDTQYF.

In its sample, this clone was seen a few times. The rearrangement uses TRBV7-9 and TRBJ1-2; D gene uncertain. V lost 1 base, J lost 6 bases, and 9 bases lay in between. CDR1 and CDR2 from the germline V gene are SEHNR and FQNEAQ (reference sequence). The CDR3 runs 13 residues. The CDR3, as DNA: TGTGCCAGCAGCTTAGGGCACGGGGATGGCTACACCTTC. Protein: CASSLGHGDGYTF.

V usage is TRBV4-1 and J usage is TRBJ2-3; 7 bases line up with TRBD1. The V segment lost 4 bases and the J segment 5 bases; nucleotides outside the gene matches: 6. The CDR3 loop spans 14 amino acids. Germline V gene data show CDR1 as MGHRA and CDR2 as YSYEKL. The CDR3 region is CASSRGQVRDTQYF. CDR3 coding DNA: TGCGCCAGCAGCCGAGGACAGGTTAGAGATACGCAGTATTTT.

V and J are TRBV5-3 and TRBJ1-4; D unresolved. TRBV5-3 counts as an open reading frame of uncertain function. The CDR3 totals 14 residues. The ends were cut back, 4 bases at V and 4 bases at J, with 11 bases in the middle. The CDR3 region is CARSHRVLNEKLFF. In nucleotides, the CDR3 is TGTGCCAGAAGCCATAGGGTTCTTAATGAAAAACTGTTTTTT.

In its sample, this clone was seen a few times. This rearrangement joins TRBV5-1 to TRBJ1-1; 11 nucleotides line up with TRBD1. The length of the CDR3 is 14 residues. Germline V lookup: CDR1 SGHRS, CDR2 YFSETQ. V was pared by 6 bases and J by 4 bases, with 5 bases of the junction left unmatched. The CDR3 is CASKRTGGSTEAFF. CDR3 nucleotide sequence: TGCGCCAGCAAACGGACAGGGGGCAGCACTGAAGCTTTCTTT.

The genes are TRBV5-6 and TRBJ1-2, with a weak D call TRBD1 (5 bases). CDR1 and CDR2 (germline): SGHDT, YYEEEE. The CDR3 spans 13 residues. The ends were cut back, 4 bases at V and 5 bases at J, with 12 bases in the middle. CDR3 sequence (DNA): TGTGCCAGCAGCGGTGACGGGACTTATGGCTACACCTTC. It specifies CASSGDGTYGYTF.

This clone was observed once. The chain links TRBV10-3 to TRBJ1-1; D is unresolved. The CDR3 loop spans 14 amino acids. Germline-derived CDR1 and CDR2 are ENHRY and SYGVKD. V lost 6 bases and J 0 bases, leaving 11 bases between the germline ends. The CDR3 sequence: CAIRQSTLNTEAFF. CDR3 nucleotide sequence: TGTGCCATCAGGCAATCTACATTGAACACTGAAGCTTTCTTT.

This chain uses TRBV27 with TRBJ1-1; 7 bases are shared with TRBD1. The V segment lost 5 bases and the J segment 2 bases; nucleotides outside the gene matches: 11. In germline, CDR1 is MNHEY, CDR2 SMNVEV (reference sequence). The CDR3 contains 16 residues. CDR3 sequence (DNA): TGTGCCAGCAGTACCGACAGGGAGGGACGTAACACTGAAGCTTTCTTT. This gives the protein CASSTDREGRNTEAFF.

CDR3 sequence (DNA): TGCAGCGTTGAAATGTTGGCGGGGGGGCGAGAGACCCAGTACTTC. This codes for CSVEMLAGGRETQYF. The V call is TRBV29-1, the J call TRBJ2-5; 9 positions agree with TRBD2. After removal of 2 bases from V and 4 bases from J, the junction contained 8 bases not matched to a gene. The CDR3 contains 15 residues. The germline V gene has CDR1 SQVTM and CDR2 ANQGSEA.

This clone was picked up a small number of times. The chain uses TRBV2 and TRBJ2-2; tentative D call: TRBD2 (5 bases). V lost 1 base and J lost 3, with 9 bases in between. The length of the CDR3 is 15 residues. Germline V lookup: CDR1 SNHLY, CDR2 FYNNEI. The CDR3 loop is CASSEEGDDTGELFF. As DNA, the CDR3 is TGTGCCAGCAGTGAAGAGGGAGACGACACCGGGGAGCTGTTTTTT.

J is TRBJ2-1 and V is TRBV4-1; TRBD2 matches 8 bases. CDR3 length: 17 amino acids. Germline V gene data show CDR1 as MGHRA and CDR2 as YSYEKL. J gave up 0 bases and V 9 bases, and 13 bases lay outside the gene matches. The CDR3 bases are TGCGCCAGTTCTGGTGGGGCGGGGGGAAACTCCTACAATGAGCAGTTCTTC. Its translation is CASSGGAGGNSYNEQFF.

The V gene is TRBV5-4, the J gene TRBJ2-7; D is perhaps TRBD2 (5 bases). The CDR3 consists of 14 residues. Germline CDR1 is SGHNT and CDR2 is YYREEE (reference sequence). V was pared by 4 bases and J by 4 bases, with 15 bases between. The CDR3 coding sequence is TGTGCCAGCAGCCCGAATGGGAGAAAATACGAGCAGTACTTC. It yields the protein CASSPNGRKYEQYF.

The rearrangement links TRBV3-1 (or the pseudogene TRBV3-2) to TRBJ1-4; tentative D call: TRBD1 (5 bases). The CDR3 is made up of 13 amino acids. Per germline, CDR1 LGHDT and CDR2 YNNKEL (reference sequence). Trimming removed 5 bases at V and 10 bases at J, with 14 bases between. The CDR3 protein is CASSTTTQGKLFF. The DNA of the CDR3 is TGTGCCAGCAGCACTACTACCCAGGGAAAACTGTTTTTT.

The chain joins TRBV27 to TRBJ2-3; 7 bases align to TRBD1. The CDR3 length is 16 residues. Germline CDR1 and CDR2: MNHEY and SMNVEV (reference sequence). V gave up 2 bases and J gave up 6 bases; unmatched junction bases: 11. CDR3 residues: CASSLRRQGATDTQYF. DNA for the CDR3: TGTGCCAGCAGTTTACGTCGACAGGGTGCTACCGATACGCAGTATTTT.

In this sample, this clone turned up many times. The chain carries TRBV7-8 and TRBJ2-7; D gene uncertain. The V and J ends lost 1 base and 6 bases respectively, with 10 bases between them. This CDR3 comprises 13 residues. CDR1 SGHVS and CDR2 FQNEAQ come from the germline V gene. CDR3 DNA: TGTGCCAGCAGCTTAGTATCGGGCCCCGAGCAGTACTTC. Protein sequence: CASSLVSGPEQYF.